A single sample is the source of the 8 T cell receptor beta chains below, sequenced in a study of metastatic and nonmetastatic thyroid tumors. Not a single patient had been given any form of treatment at any point before undergoing thyroid surgery. TCRdb ran MiXCR on the PCR reads. The table lists tens of thousands of clones, about an eighth of them singletons. Sequences were obtained from tumor tissue. The receptors stem from a female donor with papillary thyroid cancer or a benign thyroid nodule (not recorded which). Some clones in this sample may be carry-over from other donors' samples.

This clone was counted only a few times. In the same sample, other DNA sequences code for this CDR3. The chain recombines TRBV12-3 or TRBV12-4 with TRBJ2-5; D unclear. This CDR3 spans 15 amino acids. The germline V and J ends were trimmed by 5 bases and 2 bases, with 15 bases remaining between them. CDR3 nucleotides: TGTGCCAGCAGTCCCCTTCGGAGTGGTCAAGAGACCCAGTACTTC. Its translation is CASSPLRSGQETQYF.

This clone was recorded many times. The chain couples TRBV30 to TRBJ1-5; the D is unclear. Trimming cost V 3 bases and J 5 bases, with 8 bases left between them. CDR1 and CDR2 (germline): GTSNPN, SVGIG (reference sequence). The CDR3 contains 12 residues. The CDR3 protein is CAWSVADQPQHF. The CDR3 coding sequence is TGTGCCTGGAGCGTGGCCGATCAGCCCCAGCATTTT.

This clone was recorded at least ten times. V and J are TRBV24-1 and TRBJ2-1; 10 bases map to TRBD2. The CDR3 contains 16 residues. Germline V gives CDR1 KGHDR, CDR2 SFDVKD. V shed 4 bases, J shed 7 bases, and the junction held 9 bases outside the gene matches. The CDR3 loop is CATSEMSGRESNEQFF. CDR3 DNA: TGTGCCACCAGTGAGATGAGCGGGAGGGAATCAAATGAGCAGTTCTTC.

This clone was recorded a few times. A much larger clone is a single base away; this may be a read error. The J gene is TRBJ1-4, the V gene TRBV10-3, with 8 bases identical to TRBD1. This CDR3 region has 14 residues. Germline V gene lookup returns CDR1 ENHRY and CDR2 SYGVKD. Written as DNA, the CDR3 is TGTGCCATCGGTGACGGACAGGGTAGGGAAAAACTGTTTTTT. As protein: CAIGDGQGREKLFF.

The chain joins TRBV20-1 to TRBJ1-2, with D hard to call. Per germline, CDR1 DFQATT and CDR2 SNEGSKA (reference sequence). Trimming removed 3 bases at V and 2 bases at J, with 10 bases between. The CDR3 spans 13 residues. In DNA form, the CDR3 reads TGCAGTGCTAGGGCACCTTTCAACTATGGCTACACCTTC. It is translated as CSARAPFNYGYTF.

This clone occurred many times. The chain recombines TRBV6-5 with TRBJ2-3; a possible D gene is TRBD2 (5 bases). V lost 6 bases and J lost 1, with 20 bases in between. The V gene's germline CDR1 is MNHEY and CDR2 SVGAGI. The CDR3 has 17 residues. The CDR3 DNA follows: TGTGCCAGCAGCCCTCCGGGCAGGCTGCGGGGCACAGATACGCAGTATTTT. Amino acid sequence: CASSPPGRLRGTDTQYF.

This clone is classed as medium-sized. This rearrangement joins TRBV15 to TRBJ1-1, with 7 bases fitting TRBD1. The CDR3 has 13 amino acids. V lost 3 bases and J lost 5; bases outside the gene matches: 3. The germline CDR1 and CDR2 sequences are LNHNV and YYDKDF (reference sequence). The CDR3 loop is CATSRTGTTEAFF. The CDR3 DNA follows: TGTGCCACCAGCAGGACAGGGACTACTGAAGCTTTCTTT.

Concerning this clone itself: This may stem from a read error, because a much larger clone lies one nucleotide away. The same CDR3 is also encoded by other DNA sequences in this sample. The V and J genes are TRBV12-3 or TRBV12-4 and TRBJ2-5, with TRBD2 matching 12 bases. The CDR3 loop spans 17 amino acids. CDR3 DNA: TGTGCCAGCAGCACCCCTTCCACTAGCGGGAGGTGGGAGACACAGTACTTC. This codes for CASSTPSTSGRWETQYF.